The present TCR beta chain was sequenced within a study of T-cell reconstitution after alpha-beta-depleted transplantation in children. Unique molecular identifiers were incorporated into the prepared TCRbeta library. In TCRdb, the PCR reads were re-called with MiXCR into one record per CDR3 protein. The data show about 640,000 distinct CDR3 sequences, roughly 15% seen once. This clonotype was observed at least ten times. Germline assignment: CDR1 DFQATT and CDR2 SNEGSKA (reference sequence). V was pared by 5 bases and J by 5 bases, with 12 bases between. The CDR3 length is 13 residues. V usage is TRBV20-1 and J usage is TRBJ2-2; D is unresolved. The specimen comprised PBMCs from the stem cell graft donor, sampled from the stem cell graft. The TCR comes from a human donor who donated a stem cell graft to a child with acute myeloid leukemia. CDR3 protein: CSAGRIGTGELFF. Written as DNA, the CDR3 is TGCAGTGCTGGACGCATTGGGACCGGGGAGCTGTTTTTT.